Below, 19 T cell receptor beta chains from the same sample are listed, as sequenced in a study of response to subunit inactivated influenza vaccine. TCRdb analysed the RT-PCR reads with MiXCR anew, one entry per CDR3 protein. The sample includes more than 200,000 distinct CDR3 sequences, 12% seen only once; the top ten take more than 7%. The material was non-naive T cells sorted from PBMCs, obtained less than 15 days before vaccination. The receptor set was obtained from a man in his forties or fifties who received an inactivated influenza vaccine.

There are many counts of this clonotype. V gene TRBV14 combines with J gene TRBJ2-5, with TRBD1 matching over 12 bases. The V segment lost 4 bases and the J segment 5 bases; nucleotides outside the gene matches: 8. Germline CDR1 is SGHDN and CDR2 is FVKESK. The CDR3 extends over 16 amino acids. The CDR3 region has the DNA TGTGCCAGCAGCCCGATCGGGACAGGGGGCTTCGAGACCCAGTACTTC. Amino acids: CASSPIGTGGFETQYF. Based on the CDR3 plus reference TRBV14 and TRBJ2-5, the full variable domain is EAGVTQFPSHSVIEKGQTVTLRCDPISGHDNLYWYRRVMGKEIKFLLHFVKESKQDESGMPNNRFLAERTGGTYSTLKVQPAELEDSGVYFCASSPIGTGGFETQYFGPGTRLLVL.

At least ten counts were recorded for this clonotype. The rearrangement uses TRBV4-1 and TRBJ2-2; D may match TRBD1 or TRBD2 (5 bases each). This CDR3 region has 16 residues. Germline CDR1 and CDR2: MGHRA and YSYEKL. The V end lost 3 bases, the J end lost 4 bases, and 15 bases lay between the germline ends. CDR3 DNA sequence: TGCGCCAGCAGCCATGCAGGGACCAGGAGCACCGGGGAGCTGTTTTTT. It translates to CASSHAGTRSTGELFF.

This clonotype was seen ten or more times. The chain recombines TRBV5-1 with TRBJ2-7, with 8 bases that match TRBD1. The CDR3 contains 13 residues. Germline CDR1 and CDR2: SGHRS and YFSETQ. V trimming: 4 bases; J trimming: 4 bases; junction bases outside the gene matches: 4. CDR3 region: CASSLRDRYEQYF. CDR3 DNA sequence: TGCGCCAGCAGCCTTCGGGACAGGTACGAGCAGTACTTC.

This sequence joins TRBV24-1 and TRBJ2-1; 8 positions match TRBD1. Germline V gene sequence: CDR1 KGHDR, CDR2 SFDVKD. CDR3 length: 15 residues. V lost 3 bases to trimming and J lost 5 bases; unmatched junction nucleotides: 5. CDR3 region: CATSDRTGWDNEQFF. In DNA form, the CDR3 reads TGTGCCACCAGTGATCGGACAGGGTGGGACAATGAGCAGTTCTTC.

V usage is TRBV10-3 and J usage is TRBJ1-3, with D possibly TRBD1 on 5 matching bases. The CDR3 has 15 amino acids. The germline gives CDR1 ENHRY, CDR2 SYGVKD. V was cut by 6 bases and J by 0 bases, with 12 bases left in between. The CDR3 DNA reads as TGTGCCATCAGGGTGACAGCTTACTCTGGAAACACCATATATTTT. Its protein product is CAIRVTAYSGNTIYF.

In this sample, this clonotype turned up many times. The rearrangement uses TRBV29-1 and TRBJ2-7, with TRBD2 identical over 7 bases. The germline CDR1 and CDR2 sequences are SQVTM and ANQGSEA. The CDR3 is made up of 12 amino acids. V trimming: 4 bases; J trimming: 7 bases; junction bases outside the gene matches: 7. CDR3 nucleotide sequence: TGCAGCGTTGGTGGAGCGGGGCGTGAGCAGTACTTC. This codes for CSVGGAGREQYF.

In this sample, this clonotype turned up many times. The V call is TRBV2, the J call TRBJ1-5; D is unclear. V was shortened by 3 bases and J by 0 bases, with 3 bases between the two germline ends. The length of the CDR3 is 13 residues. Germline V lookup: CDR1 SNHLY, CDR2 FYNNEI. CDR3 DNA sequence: TGTGCCAGCAGTGATTATAGCAATCAGCCCCAGCATTTT. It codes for CASSDYSNQPQHF.

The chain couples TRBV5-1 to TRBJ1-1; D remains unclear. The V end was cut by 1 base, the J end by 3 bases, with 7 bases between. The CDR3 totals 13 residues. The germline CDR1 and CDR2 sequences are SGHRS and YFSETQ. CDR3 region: CASSLNLDTEAFF. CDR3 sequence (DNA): TGCGCCAGCAGCTTGAATCTGGACACTGAAGCTTTCTTT.

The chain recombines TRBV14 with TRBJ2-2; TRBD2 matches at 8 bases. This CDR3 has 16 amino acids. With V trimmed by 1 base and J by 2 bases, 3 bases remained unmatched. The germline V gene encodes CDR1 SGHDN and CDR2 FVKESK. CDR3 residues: CASSQAGGLNTGELFF. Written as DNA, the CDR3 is TGTGCCAGCAGCCAAGCGGGGGGGCTAAACACCGGGGAGCTGTTTTTT.

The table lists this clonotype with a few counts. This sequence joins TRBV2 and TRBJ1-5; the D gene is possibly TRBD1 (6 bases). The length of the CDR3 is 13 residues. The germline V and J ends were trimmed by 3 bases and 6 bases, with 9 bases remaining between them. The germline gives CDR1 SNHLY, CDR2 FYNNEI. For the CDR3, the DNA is TGTGCCAGCAGTGACAGGGGAGGTCAGCCCCAGCATTTT. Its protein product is CASSDRGGQPQHF.

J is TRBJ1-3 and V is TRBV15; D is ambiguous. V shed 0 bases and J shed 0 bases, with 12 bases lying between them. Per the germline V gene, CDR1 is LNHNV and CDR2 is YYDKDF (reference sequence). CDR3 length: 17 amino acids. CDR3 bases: TGTGCCACCAGCAGAGATTGGTACATCGACTCTGGAAACACCATATATTTT. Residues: CATSRDWYIDSGNTIYF.

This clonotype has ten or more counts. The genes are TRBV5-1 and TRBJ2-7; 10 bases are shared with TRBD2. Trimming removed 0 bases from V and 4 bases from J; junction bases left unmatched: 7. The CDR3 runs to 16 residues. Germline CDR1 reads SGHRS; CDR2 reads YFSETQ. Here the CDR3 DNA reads TGCGCCAGCAGCTTGGTAGCTAGCGGGAGTCGGTACGAGCAGTACTTC. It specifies CASSLVASGSRYEQYF.

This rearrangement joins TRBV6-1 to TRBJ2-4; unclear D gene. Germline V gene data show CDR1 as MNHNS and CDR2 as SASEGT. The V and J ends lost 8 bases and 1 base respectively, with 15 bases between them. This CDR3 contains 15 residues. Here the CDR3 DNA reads TGTGCCAGCTCACCCTTGGTCGGGGCCAAAAACATTCAGTACTTC. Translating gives CASSPLVGAKNIQYF.

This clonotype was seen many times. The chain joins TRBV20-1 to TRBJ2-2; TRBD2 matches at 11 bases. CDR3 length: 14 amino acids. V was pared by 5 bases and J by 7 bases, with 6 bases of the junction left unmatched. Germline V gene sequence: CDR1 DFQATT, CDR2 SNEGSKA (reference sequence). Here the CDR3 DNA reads TGCAGTGCTGATAGCGGGAGGGCCCTCGGGGAGCTGTTTTTT. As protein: CSADSGRALGELFF.

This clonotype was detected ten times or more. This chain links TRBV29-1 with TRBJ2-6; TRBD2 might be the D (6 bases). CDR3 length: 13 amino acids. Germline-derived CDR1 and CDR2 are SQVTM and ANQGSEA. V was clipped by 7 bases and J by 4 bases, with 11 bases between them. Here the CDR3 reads CSAGGRGANVLTF. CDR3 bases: TGCAGCGCTGGGGGGAGAGGGGCCAACGTCCTGACTTTC. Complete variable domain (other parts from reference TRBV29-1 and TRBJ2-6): SAVISQKPSRDICQRGTSLTIQCQVDSQVTMMFWYRQQPGQSLTLIATANQGSEATYESGFVIDKFPISRPNLTFSTLTVSNMSPEDSSIYLCSAGGRGANVLTFGAGSRLTVL.

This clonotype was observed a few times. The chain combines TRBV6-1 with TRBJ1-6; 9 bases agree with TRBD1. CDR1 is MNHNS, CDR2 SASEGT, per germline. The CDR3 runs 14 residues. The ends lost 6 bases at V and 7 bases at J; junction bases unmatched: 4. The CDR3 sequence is CASSDRGGNSPLHF. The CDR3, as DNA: TGTGCCAGCAGCGACAGGGGGGGAAATTCACCCCTCCACTTT.

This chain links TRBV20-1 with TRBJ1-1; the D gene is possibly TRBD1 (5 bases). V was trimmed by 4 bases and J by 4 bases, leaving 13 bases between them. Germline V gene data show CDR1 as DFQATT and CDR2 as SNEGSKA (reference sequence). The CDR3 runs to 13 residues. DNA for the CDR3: TGCAGTGCTAAGGGCCGAGGGGCCACTGAAGCTTTCTTT. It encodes CSAKGRGATEAFF.

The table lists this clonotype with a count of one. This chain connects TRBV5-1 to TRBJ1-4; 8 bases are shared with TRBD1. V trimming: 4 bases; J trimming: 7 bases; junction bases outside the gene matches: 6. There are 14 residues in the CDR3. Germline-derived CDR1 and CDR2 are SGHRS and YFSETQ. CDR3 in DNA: TGCGCCAGCAGCGTCCGGGACAGGAGTGAAAAACTGTTTTTT. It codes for CASSVRDRSEKLFF.

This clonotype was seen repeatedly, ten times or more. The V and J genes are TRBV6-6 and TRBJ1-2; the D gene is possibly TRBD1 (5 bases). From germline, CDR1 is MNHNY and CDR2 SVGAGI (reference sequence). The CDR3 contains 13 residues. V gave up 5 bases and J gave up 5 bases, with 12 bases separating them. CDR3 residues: CASSPAGGYGYTF. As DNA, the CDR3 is TGTGCCAGCAGTCCCGCTGGGGGGTATGGCTACACCTTC.